This TCR beta chain was sequenced for a study of T cells after posttransplantation cyclophosphamide. Whole-study findings and limits: Recipient CMV seropositivity and CMV reactivation strongly tracked TRB clonality.

The repertoire was sequenced with immunoSEQ multiplex PCR; TCRdb's copy has only in-frame clones and lacks some. The sample includes about 7,000 clones, about 91% seen only once; the top ten take around 3.9%. As for this clone: The antigen remains unidentified.

This CDR3 is built from 15 residues. The ends lost 4 bases at V and 0 bases at J; junction bases unmatched: 2. Germline CDR1 reads SGHTA; CDR2 reads FQGNSA. V gene TRBV7-2 combines with J gene TRBJ2-7; the match to TRBD2 covers 11 bases. The sequenced sample consisted of CD4+ T cells sorted from blood. The clonotype comes from a woman aged 50 to 60 in good health and a related stem cell transplant donor. CDR3 residues: CASSSTSGVSYEQYF. CDR3 in DNA: TGTGCCAGCAGCTCGACTAGCGGGGTCTCCTACGAGCAGTACTTC.